This TCR beta chain was profiled in a study of T cells in Graves' hyperthyroidism and ophthalmopathy. About the study: Peripheral blood was collected at initial diagnosis, before any treatment.

A lack of ophthalmopathy progression within 18 months defined stable Graves' hyperthyroidism. Exclusions: uncontrolled infection, other autoimmune disease, pregnancy, lactation. RNA transcripts yielded amplified TCR beta CDR3 regions. The HTBI set primed first-round TCR CDR3 RT-PCR. From the multiplex PCR reads, TCRdb called clonotypes with MiXCR, one entry per CDR3 protein. The sample lists around 200,000 distinct CDR3 sequences, 15% to 20% occurring once. This CDR3 spans 16 amino acids. Losses at the gene ends were 1 base for V and 4 bases for J; bases not matched to a gene: 8. CDR1 is SGHTA, CDR2 FQGNSA, per germline.

This receptor was taken from a woman between 45 and 60 years old with Graves' hyperthyroidism. This chain joins TRBV7-2 and TRBJ2-3, with TRBD2 identical over 7 bases. The specimen sequenced was blood. CDR3 DNA: TGTGCCAGCAGCTTAGTGGGGGGAGGGCCCGCAGATACGCAGTATTTT. Protein product: CASSLVGGGPADTQYF.